This T cell receptor (beta chain) was obtained from a study of blood T cell repertoires in COVID-19. Study overall: Donors in the United States, Italy and Spain gave samples during acute or convalescent COVID-19. T cells, B-cell-depleted T cells, or PBMCs supplied cDNA or gDNA.

In the source study's methods: Reference gene primer amplification in the assay estimated nucleated cell counts. Assay used: immunoSEQ multiplex PCR; TCRdb lists only in-frame clones, some missing. V and J calls and clone size follow that table, whereas D and trimming were derived from the DNA. The sample consists of tens of thousands of clones, 75% to 90% of them appearing once. The sample consisted of peripheral blood. This clonotype was sampled from a human donor with active COVID-19. The donor label of this sample is uncertain.

The CDR3 DNA follows: TGTGCCAGCAGTCGCGAGAGCAATCAGCCCCAGCATTTT. This gives the protein CASSRESNQPQHF. The rearrangement uses TRBV12-3 or TRBV12-4 and TRBJ1-5; D not resolved. Trimming cost V 5 bases and J 1 base, with 6 bases left between them. The CDR3 is 13 amino acids.